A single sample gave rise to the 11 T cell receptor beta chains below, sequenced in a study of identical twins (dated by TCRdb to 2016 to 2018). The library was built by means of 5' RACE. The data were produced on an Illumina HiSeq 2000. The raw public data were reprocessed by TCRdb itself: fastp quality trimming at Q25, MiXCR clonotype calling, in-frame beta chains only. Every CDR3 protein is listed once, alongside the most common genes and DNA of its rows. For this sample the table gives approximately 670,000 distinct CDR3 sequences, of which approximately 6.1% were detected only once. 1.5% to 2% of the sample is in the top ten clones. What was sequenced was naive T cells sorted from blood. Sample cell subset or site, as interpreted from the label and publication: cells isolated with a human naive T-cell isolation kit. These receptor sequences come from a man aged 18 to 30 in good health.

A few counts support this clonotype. CDR3 sequence (DNA): TGTGCCACCAGTGCTATAGCGGGAGAGTCCTACAATGAGCAGTTCTTC. Its translation is CATSAIAGESYNEQFF. J is TRBJ2-1 and V is TRBV24-1; 9 nucleotides agree with TRBD2. Trimming at V came to 5 bases and at J to 1 base, leaving 5 bases not matched to a gene. This CDR3 region has 16 residues. Germline V CDR1 and CDR2: KGHDR, SFDVKD.

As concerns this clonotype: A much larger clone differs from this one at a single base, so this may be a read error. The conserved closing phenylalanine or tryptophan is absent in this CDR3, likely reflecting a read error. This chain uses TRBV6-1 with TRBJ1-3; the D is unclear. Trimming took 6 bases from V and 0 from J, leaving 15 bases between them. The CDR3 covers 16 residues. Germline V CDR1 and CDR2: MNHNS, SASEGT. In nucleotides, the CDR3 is TGTGCCAGCAGCCGAGGACGGCCCTACTCTGGAAACACCATATATTGT. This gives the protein CASSRGRPYSGNTIYC.

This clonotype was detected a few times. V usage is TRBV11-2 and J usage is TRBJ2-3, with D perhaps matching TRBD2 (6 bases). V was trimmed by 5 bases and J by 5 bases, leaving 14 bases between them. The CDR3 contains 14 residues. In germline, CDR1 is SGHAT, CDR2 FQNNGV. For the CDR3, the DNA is TGTGCCAGCAGCCCCCCGGGAGTTGTAGATACGCAGTATTTT. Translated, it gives CASSPPGVVDTQYF.

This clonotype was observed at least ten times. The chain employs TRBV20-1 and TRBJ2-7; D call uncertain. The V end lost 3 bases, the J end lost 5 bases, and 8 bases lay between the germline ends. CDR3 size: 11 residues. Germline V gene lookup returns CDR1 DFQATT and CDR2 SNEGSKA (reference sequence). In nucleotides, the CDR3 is TGCAGTGCTAGTTTTGAGGACGAGCAGTACTTC. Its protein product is CSASFEDEQYF.

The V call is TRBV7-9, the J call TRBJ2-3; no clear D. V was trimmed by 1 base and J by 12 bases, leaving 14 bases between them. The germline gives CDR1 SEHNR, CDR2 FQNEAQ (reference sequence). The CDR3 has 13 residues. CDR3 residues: CASSLGVAHQQYF. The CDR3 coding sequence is TGTGCCAGCAGCTTAGGGGTGGCCCACCAACAGTATTTT.

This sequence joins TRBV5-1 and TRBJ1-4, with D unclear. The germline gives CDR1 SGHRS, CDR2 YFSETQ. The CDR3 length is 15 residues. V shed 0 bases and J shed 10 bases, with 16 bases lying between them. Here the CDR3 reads CASSLGGRSSRKLFF. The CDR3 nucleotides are TGCGCCAGCAGCTTGGGCGGTAGGAGTTCTAGAAAACTGTTTTTT.

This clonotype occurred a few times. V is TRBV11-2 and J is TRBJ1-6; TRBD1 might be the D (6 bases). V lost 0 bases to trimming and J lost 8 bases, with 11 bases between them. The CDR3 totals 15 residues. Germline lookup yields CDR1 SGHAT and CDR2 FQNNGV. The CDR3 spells CASSLDRPGDSPLHF. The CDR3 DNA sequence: TGTGCCAGCAGCTTAGATCGGCCAGGGGATTCACCCCTCCACTTT.

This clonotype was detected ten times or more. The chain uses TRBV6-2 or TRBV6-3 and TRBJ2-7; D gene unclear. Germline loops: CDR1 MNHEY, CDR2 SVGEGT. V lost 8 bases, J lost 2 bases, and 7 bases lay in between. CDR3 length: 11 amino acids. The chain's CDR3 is CASGLAYEQYV. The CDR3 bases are TGTGCCAGCGGGCTGGCCTACGAGCAGTACGTC.

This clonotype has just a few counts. The CDR3 loop is CASSYSLTGWNTEAFF. The DNA for the CDR3 is TGTGCCAGCAGTTACTCACTGACAGGGTGGAACACTGAAGCTTTCTTT. V gene TRBV6-2 or TRBV6-3 combines with J gene TRBJ1-1, with 7 nucleotides matching TRBD1. The CDR3 contains 16 residues. Germline CDR1 reads MNHEY; CDR2 reads SVGEGT. J was trimmed by 1 base and V by 0 bases; bases with no gene match: 5.

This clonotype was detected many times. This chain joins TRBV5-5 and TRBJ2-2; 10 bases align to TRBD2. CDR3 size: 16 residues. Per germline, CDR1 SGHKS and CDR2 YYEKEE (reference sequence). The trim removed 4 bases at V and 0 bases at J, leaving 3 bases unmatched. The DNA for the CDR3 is TGTGCCAGCAGCCAACTAGCGGGAACGAACACCGGGGAGCTGTTTTTT. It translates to CASSQLAGTNTGELFF. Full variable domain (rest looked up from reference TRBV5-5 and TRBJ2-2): DAGVTQSPTHLIKTRGQQVTLRCSPISGHKSVSWYQQVLGQGPQFIFQYYEKEERGRGNFPDRFSARQFPNYSSELNVNALLLGDSALYLCASSQLAGTNTGELFFGEGSRLTVL.

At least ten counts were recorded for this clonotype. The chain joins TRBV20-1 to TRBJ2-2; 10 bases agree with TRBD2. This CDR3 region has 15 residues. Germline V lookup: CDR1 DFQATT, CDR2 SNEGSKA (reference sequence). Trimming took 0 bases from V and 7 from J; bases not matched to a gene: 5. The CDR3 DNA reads TGCAGTGCTAGAGAAAGCGGGAGGGCGGTCGGGGAGCTGTTTTTT. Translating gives CSARESGRAVGELFF.